This T cell receptor (beta chain) was found in a study of response to subunit inactivated influenza vaccine. TCRdb passed the RT-PCR reads through MiXCR, listing each CDR3 protein once. Of about 700,000 distinct CDR3 sequences detected, 15% to 19% appear once; the ten largest clones hold 11%. This CDR3 is 14 amino acids long. This material consisted of PBMCs from blood, taken roughly 12 days after vaccination. The origin of this receptor is a man in his forties or fifties who received an inactivated influenza vaccine. The rearrangement joins TRBV21-1 to TRBJ2-3; TRBD1 is the table's D call, not checked against the DNA. TRBV21-1 is labeled a pseudogene. The CDR3 region has the DNA TGTGCCAGCAGCAAAGACAGGCGCACAGATACGCAGTATTTT. It codes for CASSKDRRTDTQYF.